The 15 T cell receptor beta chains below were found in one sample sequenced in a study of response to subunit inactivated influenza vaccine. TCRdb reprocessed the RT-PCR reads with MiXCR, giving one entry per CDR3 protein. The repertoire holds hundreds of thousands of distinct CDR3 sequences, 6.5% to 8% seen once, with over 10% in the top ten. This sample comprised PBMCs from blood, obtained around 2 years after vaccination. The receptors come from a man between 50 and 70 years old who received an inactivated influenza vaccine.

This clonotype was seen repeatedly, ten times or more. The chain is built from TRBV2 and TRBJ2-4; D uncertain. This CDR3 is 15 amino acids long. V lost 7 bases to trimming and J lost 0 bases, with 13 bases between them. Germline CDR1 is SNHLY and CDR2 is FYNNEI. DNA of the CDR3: TGTGCCAGCAAAACTACTGTGCTAGCCAAAAACATTCAGTACTTC. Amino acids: CASKTTVLAKNIQYF.

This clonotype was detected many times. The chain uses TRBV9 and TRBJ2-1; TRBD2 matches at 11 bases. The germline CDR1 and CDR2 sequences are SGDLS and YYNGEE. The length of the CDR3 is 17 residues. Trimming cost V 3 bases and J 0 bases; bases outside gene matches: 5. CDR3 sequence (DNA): TGTGCCAGCAGCGACGGGACTAGCGGAAGCTCCTACAATGAGCAGTTCTTC. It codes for CASSDGTSGSSYNEQFF. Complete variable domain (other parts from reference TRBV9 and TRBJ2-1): DSGVTQTPKHLITATGQRVTLRCSPRSGDLSVYWYQQSLDQGLQFLIQYYNGEERAKGNILERFSAQQFPDLHSELNLSSLELGDSALYFCASSDGTSGSSYNEQFFGPGTRLTVL.

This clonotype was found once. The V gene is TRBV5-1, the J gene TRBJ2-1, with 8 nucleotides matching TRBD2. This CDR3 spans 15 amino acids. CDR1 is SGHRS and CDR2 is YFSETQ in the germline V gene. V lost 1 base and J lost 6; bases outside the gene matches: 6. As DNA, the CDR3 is TGCGCCAGCAGCTTGACGGGAGGGCCCCCCAATGAGCAGTTCTTC. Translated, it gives CASSLTGGPPNEQFF.

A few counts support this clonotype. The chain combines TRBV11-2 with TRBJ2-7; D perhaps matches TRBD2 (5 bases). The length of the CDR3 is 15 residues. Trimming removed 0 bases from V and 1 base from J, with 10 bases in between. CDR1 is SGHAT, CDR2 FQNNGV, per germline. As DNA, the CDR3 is TGTGCCAGCAGCTTAGACAGGCGGGTTTCCTACGAGCAGTACTTC. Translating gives CASSLDRRVSYEQYF.

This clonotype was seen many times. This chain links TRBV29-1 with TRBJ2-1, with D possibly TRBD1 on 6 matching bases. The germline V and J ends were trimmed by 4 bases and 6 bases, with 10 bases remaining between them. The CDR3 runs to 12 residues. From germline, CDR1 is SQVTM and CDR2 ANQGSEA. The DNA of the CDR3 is TGCAGCGTTGGGGGGCCCGGCAATGAGCAGTTCTTC. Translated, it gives CSVGGPGNEQFF.

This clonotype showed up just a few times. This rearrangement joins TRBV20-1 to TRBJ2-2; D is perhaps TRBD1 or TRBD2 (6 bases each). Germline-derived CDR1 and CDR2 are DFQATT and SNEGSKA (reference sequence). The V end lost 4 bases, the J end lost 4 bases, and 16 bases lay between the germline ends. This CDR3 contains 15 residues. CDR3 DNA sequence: TGCAGTGCTAAAATTGGGGGGCGGATCACCGGGGAGCTGTTTTTT. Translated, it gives CSAKIGGRITGELFF.

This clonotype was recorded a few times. Here the CDR3 DNA reads TGTGCCAGCAGCCAGGGACCTAGCAATCAGCCCCAGCATTTT. Its translation: CASSQGPSNQPQHF. The J gene is TRBJ1-5, the V gene TRBV6-4, with a tentative D call TRBD1 (5 bases). The ends were cut back, 6 bases at V and 0 bases at J, with 9 bases in the middle. The CDR3 totals 14 residues. Looked up from germline, CDR1 is MRHNA and CDR2 is SNTAGT.

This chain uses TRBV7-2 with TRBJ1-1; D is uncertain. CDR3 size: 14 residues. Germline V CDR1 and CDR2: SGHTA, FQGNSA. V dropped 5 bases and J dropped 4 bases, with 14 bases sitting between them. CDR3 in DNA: TGTGCCAGCAGCCCTCAGCACGGTCGCACTGAAGCTTTCTTT. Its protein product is CASSPQHGRTEAFF.

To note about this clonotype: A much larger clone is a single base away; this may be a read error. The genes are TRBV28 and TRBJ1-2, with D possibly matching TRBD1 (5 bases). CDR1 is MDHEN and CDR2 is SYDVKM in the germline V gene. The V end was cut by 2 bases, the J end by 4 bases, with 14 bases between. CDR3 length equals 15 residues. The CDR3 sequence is CASSLLRGESYGYTF. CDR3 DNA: TGTGCCAGCAGTTTACTCCGGGGGGAGAGCTATGGCTACACCTTC.

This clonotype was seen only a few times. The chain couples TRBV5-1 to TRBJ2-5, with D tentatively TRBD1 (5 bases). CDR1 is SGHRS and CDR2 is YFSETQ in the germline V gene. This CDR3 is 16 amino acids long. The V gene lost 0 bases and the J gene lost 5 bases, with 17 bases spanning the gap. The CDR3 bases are TGCGCCAGCAGCTTGGCGCCCAGGGCGGTCGGGGAGACCCAGTACTTC. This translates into CASSLAPRAVGETQYF.

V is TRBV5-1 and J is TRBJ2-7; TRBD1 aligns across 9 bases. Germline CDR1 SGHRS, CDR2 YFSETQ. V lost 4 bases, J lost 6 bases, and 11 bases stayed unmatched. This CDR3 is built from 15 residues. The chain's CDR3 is CASSITGGAALEQYF. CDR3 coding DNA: TGCGCCAGCAGCATCACAGGGGGCGCAGCGCTCGAGCAGTACTTC.

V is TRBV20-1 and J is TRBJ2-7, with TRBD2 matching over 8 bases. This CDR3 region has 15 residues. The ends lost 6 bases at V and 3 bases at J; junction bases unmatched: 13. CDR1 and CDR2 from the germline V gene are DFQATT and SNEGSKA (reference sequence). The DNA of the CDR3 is TGCAGTGCCCGTCACTCGGCGGGAGGCCTCTACGAGCAGTACTTC. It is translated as CSARHSAGGLYEQYF.

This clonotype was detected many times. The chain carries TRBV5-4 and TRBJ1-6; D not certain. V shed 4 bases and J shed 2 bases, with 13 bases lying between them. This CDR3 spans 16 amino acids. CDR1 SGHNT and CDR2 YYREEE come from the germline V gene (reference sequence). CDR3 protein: CASSLGVGTYNSPLHF. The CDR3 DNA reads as TGTGCCAGCAGCCTGGGAGTTGGGACCTATAATTCACCCCTCCACTTT.

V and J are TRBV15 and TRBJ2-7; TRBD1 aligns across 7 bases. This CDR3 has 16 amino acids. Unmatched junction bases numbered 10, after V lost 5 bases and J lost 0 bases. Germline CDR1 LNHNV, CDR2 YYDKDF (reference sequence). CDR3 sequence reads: CATSGVGQTNSYEQYF. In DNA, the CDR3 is TGTGCCACCAGCGGAGTGGGACAGACCAACTCCTACGAGCAGTACTTC.

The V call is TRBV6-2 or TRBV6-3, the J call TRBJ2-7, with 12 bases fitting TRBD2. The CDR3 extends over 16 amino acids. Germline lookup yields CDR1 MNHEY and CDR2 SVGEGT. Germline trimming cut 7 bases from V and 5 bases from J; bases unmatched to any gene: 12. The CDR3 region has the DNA TGTGCCAGCACTTCGAGGACTAGCGGGGTTAAGCACGAGCAGTACTTC. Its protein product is CASTSRTSGVKHEQYF.